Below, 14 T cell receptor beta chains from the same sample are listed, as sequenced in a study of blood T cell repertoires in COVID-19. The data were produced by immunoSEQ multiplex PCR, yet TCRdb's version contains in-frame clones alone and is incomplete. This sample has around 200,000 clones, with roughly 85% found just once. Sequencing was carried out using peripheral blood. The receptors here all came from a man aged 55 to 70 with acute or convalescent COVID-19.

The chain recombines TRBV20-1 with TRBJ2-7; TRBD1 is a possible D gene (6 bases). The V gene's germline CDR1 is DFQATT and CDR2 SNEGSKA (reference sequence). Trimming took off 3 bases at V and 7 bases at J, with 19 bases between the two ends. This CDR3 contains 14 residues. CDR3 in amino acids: CSASGRGGEWEQYF. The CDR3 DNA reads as TGCAGTGCTAGTGGCAGGGGCGGAGAGTGGGAGCAGTACTTC.

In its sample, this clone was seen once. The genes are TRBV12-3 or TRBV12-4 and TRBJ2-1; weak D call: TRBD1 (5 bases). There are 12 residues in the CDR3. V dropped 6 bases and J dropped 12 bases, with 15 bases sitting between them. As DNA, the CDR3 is TGTGCCAGCAGCTCCGTCAGGGCAACGCAGTTCTTC. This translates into CASSSVRATQFF.

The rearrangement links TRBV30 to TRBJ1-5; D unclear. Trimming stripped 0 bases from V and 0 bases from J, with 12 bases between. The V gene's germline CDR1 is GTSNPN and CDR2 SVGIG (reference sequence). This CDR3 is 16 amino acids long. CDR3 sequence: CAWSVSPGASNQPQHF. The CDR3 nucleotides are TGTGCCTGGAGTGTAAGTCCAGGTGCTAGCAATCAGCCCCAGCATTTT.

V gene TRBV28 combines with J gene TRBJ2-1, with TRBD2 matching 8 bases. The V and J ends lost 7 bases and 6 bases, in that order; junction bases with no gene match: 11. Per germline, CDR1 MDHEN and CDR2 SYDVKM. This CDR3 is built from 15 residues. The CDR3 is CASIRVLAGSNEQFF. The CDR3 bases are TGTGCCAGCATCAGGGTGCTAGCGGGTAGCAATGAGCAGTTCTTC.

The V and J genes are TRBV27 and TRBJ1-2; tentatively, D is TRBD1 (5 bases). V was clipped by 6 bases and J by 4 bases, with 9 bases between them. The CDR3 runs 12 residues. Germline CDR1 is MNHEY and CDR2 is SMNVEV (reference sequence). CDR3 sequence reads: CASRRGLYGYTF. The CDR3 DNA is TGTGCCAGCAGAAGGGGACTCTATGGCTACACCTTC.

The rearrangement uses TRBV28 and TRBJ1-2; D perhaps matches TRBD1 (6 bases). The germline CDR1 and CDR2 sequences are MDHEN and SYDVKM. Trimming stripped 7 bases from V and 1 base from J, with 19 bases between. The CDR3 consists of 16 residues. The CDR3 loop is CASTLGGAGGNYGYTF. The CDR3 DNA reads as TGTGCCAGCACCCTAGGGGGGGCAGGAGGTAACTATGGCTACACCTTC.

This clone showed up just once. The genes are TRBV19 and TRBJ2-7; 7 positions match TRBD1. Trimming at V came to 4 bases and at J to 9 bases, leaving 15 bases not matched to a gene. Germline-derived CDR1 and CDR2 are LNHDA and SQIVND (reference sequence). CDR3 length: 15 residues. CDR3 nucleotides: TGTGCCAGTAGTACTCGGGACAGAGGCTATGGTTGGCAGTACTTC. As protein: CASSTRDRGYGWQYF.

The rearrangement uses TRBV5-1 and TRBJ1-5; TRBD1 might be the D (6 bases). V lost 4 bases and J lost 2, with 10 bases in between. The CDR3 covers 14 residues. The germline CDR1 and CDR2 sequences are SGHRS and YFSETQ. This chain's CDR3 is CASSVRGGNQPQHF. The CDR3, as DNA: TGCGCCAGCAGCGTCAGGGGTGGCAATCAGCCCCAGCATTTT.

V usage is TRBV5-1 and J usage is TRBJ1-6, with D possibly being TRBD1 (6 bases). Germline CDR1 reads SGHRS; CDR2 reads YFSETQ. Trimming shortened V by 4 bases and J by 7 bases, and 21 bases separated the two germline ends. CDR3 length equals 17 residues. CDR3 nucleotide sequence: TGCGCCAGCAGCCTACACACCCGGACAGCGATGAATTCACCCCTCCACTTT. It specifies CASSLHTRTAMNSPLHF.

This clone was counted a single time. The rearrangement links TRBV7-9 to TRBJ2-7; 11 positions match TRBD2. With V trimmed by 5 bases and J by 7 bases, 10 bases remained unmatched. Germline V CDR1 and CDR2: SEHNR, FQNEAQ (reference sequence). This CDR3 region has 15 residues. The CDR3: CASSRPGTSGREQYF. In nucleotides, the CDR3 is TGTGCCAGCAGCCGTCCCGGGACTAGCGGACGGGAGCAGTACTTC.

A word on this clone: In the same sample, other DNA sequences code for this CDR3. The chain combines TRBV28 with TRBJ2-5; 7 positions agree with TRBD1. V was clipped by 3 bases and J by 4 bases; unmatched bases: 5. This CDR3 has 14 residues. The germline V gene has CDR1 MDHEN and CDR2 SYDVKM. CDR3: CASSLWAGGETQYF. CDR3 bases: TGTGCCAGCAGTTTGTGGGCAGGGGGAGAGACCCAGTACTTC.

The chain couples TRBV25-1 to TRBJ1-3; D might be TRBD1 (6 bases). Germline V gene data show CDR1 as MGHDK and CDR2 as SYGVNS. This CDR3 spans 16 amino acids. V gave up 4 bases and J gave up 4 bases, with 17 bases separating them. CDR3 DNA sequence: TGTGCCAGCAGTGTGCCTCGGGGGGCGACGGGAAACACCATATATTTT. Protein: CASSVPRGATGNTIYF.

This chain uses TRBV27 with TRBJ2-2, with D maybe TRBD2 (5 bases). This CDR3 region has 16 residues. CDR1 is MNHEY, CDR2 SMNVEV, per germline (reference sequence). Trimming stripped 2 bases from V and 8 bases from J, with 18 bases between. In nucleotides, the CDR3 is TGTGCCAGCAGTTTAGGATTTCGGGGTCCGGATGGGGAGCTGTTTTTT. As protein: CASSLGFRGPDGELFF.

For the CDR3, the DNA is TGTGCCAGCAGTTCCCCAGGGGTAGCGGGGTTGGGGGAGCAGTACTTC. Protein product: CASSSPGVAGLGEQYF. This rearrangement joins TRBV28 to TRBJ2-7; 8 nucleotides match TRBD2. Germline CDR1 is MDHEN and CDR2 is SYDVKM. The V and J ends lost 4 bases and 7 bases, in that order; junction bases with no gene match: 15. The length of the CDR3 is 16 residues. Using reference TRBV28 and TRBJ2-7 for the parts outside the CDR3, the full variable domain is DVKVTQSSRYLVKRTGEKVFLECVQDMDHENMFWYRQDPGLGLRLIYFSYDVKMKEKGDIPEGYSVSREKKERFSLILESASTNQTSMYLCASSSPGVAGLGEQYFGPGTRLTVT.